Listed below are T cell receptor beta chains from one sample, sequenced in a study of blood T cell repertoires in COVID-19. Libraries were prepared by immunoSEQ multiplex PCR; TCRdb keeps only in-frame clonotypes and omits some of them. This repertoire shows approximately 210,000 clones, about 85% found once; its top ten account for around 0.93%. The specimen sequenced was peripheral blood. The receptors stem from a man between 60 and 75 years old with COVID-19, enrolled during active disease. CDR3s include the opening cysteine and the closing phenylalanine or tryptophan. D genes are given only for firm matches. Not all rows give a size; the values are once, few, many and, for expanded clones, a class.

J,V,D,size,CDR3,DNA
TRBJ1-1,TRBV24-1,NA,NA,CATSDPNRPEEAFF,TGTGCCACCAGTGACCCGAACCGGCCGGAGGAAGCTTTCTTT
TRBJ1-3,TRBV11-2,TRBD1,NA,CASSSQGFGNTIYF,TGTGCCAGCAGCTCACAGGGGTTTGGAAACACCATATATTTT
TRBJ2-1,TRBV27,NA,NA,CASSFRIADSYNEQFF,TGTGCCAGCAGTTTTCGGATAGCGGACTCCTACAATGAGCAGTTCTTC
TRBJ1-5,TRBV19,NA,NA,CASSIPTGLQPQHF,TGTGCCAGTAGTATACCCACAGGGCTTCAGCCCCAGCATTTT
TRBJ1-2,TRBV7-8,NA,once,CASSLTGSNYGYTF,TGTGCCAGCAGCTTAACGGGGTCCAACTATGGCTACACCTTC
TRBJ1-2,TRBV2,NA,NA,CASNPGGPYGYTF,TGTGCCAGCAACCCCGGGGGGCCCTATGGCTACACCTTC
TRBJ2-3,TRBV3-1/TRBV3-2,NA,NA,CASRQSVTDTQYF,TGTGCCAGCAGGCAGAGCGTCACAGATACGCAGTATTTT
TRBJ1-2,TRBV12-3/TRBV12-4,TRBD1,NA,CASSLTKGQWVF,TGTGCCAGCAGTTTGACCAAGGGACAGTGGGTCTTC
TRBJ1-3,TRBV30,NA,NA,CAWNAGPGNTIYF,TGTGCCTGGAACGCGGGACCTGGAAACACCATATATTTT
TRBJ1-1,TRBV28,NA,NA,CASSTLKPDRLNTEAFF,TGTGCCAGCAGCACACTAAAGCCCGACAGGTTGAACACTGAAGCTTTCTTT
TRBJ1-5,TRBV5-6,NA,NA,CARSLGGGSRNQPQHF,TGTGCCCGCAGCTTGGGGGGGGGTTCCCGCAATCAGCCCCAGCATTTT
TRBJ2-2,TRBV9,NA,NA,CASSVATSYTGELFF,TGTGCCAGCAGCGTAGCCACTAGTTACACCGGGGAGCTGTTTTTT
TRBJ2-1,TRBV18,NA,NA,CASSPISGGSYNEQFF,TGTGCCAGCTCTCCTATATCAGGGGGGTCCTACAATGAGCAGTTCTTC
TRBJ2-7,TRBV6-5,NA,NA,CASTLGRAYEQYF,TGTGCCAGCACCCTTGGGCGGGCCTACGAGCAGTACTTC
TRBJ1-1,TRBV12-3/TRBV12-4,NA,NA,CASSLMNTEAFF,TGTGCCAGCAGCCTAATGAACACTGAAGCTTTCTTT
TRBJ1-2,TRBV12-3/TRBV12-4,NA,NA,CASSRGNYGYTF,TGTGCCAGCAGTCGGGGAAACTATGGCTACACCTTC
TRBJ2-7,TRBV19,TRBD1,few,CASSEGTGTTYEQYF,TGTGCCAGTAGTGAGGGGACAGGGACGACCTACGAGCAGTACTTC
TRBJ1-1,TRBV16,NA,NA,CASSLRTAEAFF,TGTGCCAGCAGCCTCAGGACAGCCGAAGCTTTCTTT
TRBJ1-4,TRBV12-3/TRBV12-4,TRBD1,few,CASSRTGGEKLFF,TGTGCCAGCAGCCGGACAGGGGGGGAAAAACTGTTTTTT
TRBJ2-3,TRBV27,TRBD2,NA,CASSYAGGLDTQYF,TGTGCCAGCAGCTACGCGGGAGGGTTGGATACGCAGTATTTT
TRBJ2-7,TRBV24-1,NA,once,CATSDTTGHTTYEQYF,TGTGCCACCAGTGACACTACAGGACATACCACCTACGAGCAGTACTTC
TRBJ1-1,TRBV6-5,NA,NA,CASSYSPQGTEAFF,TGTGCCAGCAGTTACTCCCCCCAGGGCACTGAAGCTTTCTTT
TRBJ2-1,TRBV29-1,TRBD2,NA,CSMSGTSGNREFF,TGCAGCATGTCCGGGACTAGCGGGAATAGGGAGTTCTTC
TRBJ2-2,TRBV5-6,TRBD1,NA,CASSPTLGQGDTGELFF,TGTGCCAGCAGCCCTACTCTGGGACAGGGTGACACCGGGGAGCTGTTTTTT
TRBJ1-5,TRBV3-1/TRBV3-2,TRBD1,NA,CASSQKGQGSNQPQHF,TGTGCCAGCAGCCAGAAGGGACAGGGTAGCAATCAGCCCCAGCATTTT
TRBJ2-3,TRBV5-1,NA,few,CASSENLAGTDTQYF,TGCGCCAGCAGTGAGAATCTAGCTGGCACAGATACGCAGTATTTT
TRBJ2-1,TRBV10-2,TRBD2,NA,CASSKLAGGSYNEQFF,TGCGCCAGCAGCAAACTAGCGGGAGGTTCCTACAATGAGCAGTTCTTC
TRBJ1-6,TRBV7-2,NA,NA,CASSPTGSSPLHF,TGTGCCAGCAGCCCTACAGGGAGTTCACCCCTCCACTTT
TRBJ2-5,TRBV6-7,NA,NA,CASSPLKRTGGETQYF,TGTGCCAGCAGTCCCCTAAAGCGTACAGGCGGAGAGACCCAGTACTTC
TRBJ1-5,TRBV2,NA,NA,CASSEGPSGNQPQHF,TGTGCCAGCAGTGAAGGTCCCTCGGGCAATCAGCCCCAGCATTTT
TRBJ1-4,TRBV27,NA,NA,CAAAGGFNEKLFF,TGTGCCGCCGCCGGGGGGTTTAATGAAAAACTGTTTTTT
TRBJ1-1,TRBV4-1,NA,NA,CASSFTGGNTEAFF,TGCGCCAGCAGCTTCACGGGGGGGAACACTGAAGCTTTCTTT
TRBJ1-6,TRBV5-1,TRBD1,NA,CASKLGTGSNSPLHF,TGCGCCAGCAAATTAGGGACAGGGAGTAATTCACCCCTCCACTTT
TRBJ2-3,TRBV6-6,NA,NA,CASTDGAPDTQYF,TGTGCCAGCACTGATGGGGCTCCAGATACGCAGTATTTT
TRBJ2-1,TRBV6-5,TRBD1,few,CASGMTGAPYNEQFF,TGTGCCAGCGGGATGACAGGGGCCCCCTACAATGAGCAGTTCTTC
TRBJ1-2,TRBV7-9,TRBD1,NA,CASSETGTAASF,TGTGCCAGCAGCGAAACCGGGACAGCGGCCTCCTTC
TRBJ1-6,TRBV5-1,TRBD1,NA,CASSLGQGGNSPLHF,TGCGCCAGCAGCTTGGGACAGGGGGGAAATTCACCCCTCCACTTT